The 30 T cell receptor beta chains below all came from one sample that was sequenced in a study of cytotoxic CD8 clonotypes in ibrutinib-treated CLL. Clones were read by immunoSEQ multiplex PCR, and TCRdb kept only the in-frame ones, dropping some. In the table there are roughly 54,000 clones, about three fifths of which are singletons. The sample consisted of PBMCs, taken after 24 months of ibrutinib treatment. Receptors were obtained from a human donor with chronic lymphocytic leukemia.

This chain connects TRBV10-3 to TRBJ1-5; no definite D call. Trimming left V 10 bases short and J 2 bases short, with 15 bases between. The CDR3 is 14 residues long. Germline V CDR1 and CDR2: ENHRY, SYGVKD. This chain's CDR3 is CATGFGDGNQPQHF. The DNA for the CDR3 is TGTGCCACCGGGTTCGGAGACGGCAATCAGCCCCAGCATTTT.

This chain connects TRBV11-2 to TRBJ2-5; 7 positions match TRBD1. Per the germline V gene, CDR1 is SGHAT and CDR2 is FQNNGV. Trimming at V came to 5 bases and at J to 1 base, leaving 7 bases not matched to a gene. The CDR3 is made up of 15 amino acids. The CDR3 bases are TGTGCCAGCAGCCGTGGGACAGCCTCCCAAGAGACCCAGTACTTC. Its protein product is CASSRGTASQETQYF.

Ten or more counts support this clone. The chain combines TRBV29-1 with TRBJ1-2; TRBD1 matches 9 bases. Germline CDR1 is SQVTM and CDR2 is ANQGSEA. This CDR3 contains 14 residues. With V trimmed by 6 bases and J by 4 bases, 9 bases remained unmatched. In DNA form, the CDR3 reads TGCAGCGTCAGCCCAGGACAGGGGACCTATGGCTACACCTTC. Its translation is CSVSPGQGTYGYTF.

The V and J genes are TRBV5-1 and TRBJ2-3; tentative D call: TRBD2 (7 bases). V lost 0 bases, J lost 5 bases, and 13 bases lay in between. Germline values: CDR1 SGHRS, CDR2 YFSETQ. This CDR3 comprises 15 residues. Here the CDR3 reads CASSLAGGGGDTQYF. Written as DNA, the CDR3 is TGCGCCAGCAGCTTGGCGGGGGGCGGGGGAGATACGCAGTATTTT.

This clone has just a few counts. The chain combines TRBV28 with TRBJ1-6, with D uncertain. The germline V gene encodes CDR1 MDHEN and CDR2 SYDVKM. Deletions cut 5 bases from V and 7 bases from J, with 18 bases between. The CDR3 consists of 16 residues. CDR3: CASSPWEGDSNSPLHF. The CDR3 DNA follows: TGTGCCAGCAGTCCCTGGGAGGGAGACTCAAATTCACCCCTCCACTTT.

V and J are TRBV19 and TRBJ1-2; 7 bases agree with TRBD1. The V gene's germline CDR1 is LNHDA and CDR2 SQIVND (reference sequence). This CDR3 has 13 amino acids. V gave up 9 bases and J gave up 4 bases; unmatched junction bases: 8. This CDR3 reads CASKRGPGYGYTF. The CDR3 DNA follows: TGTGCCAGCAAGAGGGGGCCGGGCTATGGCTACACCTTC.

The CDR3 nucleotides are TGTGCCAGCAGCTCTCTCCTGGAGGGAGGGGAAGGCTACACCTTC. This gives the protein CASSSLLEGGEGYTF. The chain couples TRBV7-9 to TRBJ1-2; maybe TRBD1 (5 bases). The germline gives CDR1 SEHNR, CDR2 FQNEAQ (reference sequence). This CDR3 is built from 15 residues. Trimming removed 4 bases from V and 8 bases from J, with 20 bases in between.

The CDR3 coding sequence is TGTGCCAGCACCGCAGGGCCCACTGAAGCTTTCTTT. The encoded protein is CASTAGPTEAFF. V gene TRBV2 combines with J gene TRBJ1-1, with a possible D match to TRBD1 (5 bases). Trimming removed 7 bases from V and 4 bases from J, with 10 bases in between. The CDR3 contains 12 residues. Germline lookup yields CDR1 SNHLY and CDR2 FYNNEI.

The V call is TRBV5-6, the J call TRBJ1-2, with TRBD1 matching over 9 bases. Trimming took 4 bases from V and 3 from J; bases not matched to a gene: 4. The CDR3 has 14 residues. Germline V gene lookup returns CDR1 SGHDT and CDR2 YYEEEE. The CDR3 DNA is TGTGCCAGCAGCGCGACAGGGGGGGACTATGGCTACACCTTC. Protein sequence: CASSATGGDYGYTF.

The CDR3 spells CASSVEAGSRSYNSPLHF. The CDR3 bases are TGTGCCAGCAGCGTAGAGGCCGGATCCCGCTCCTATAATTCACCCCTCCACTTT. The chain combines TRBV9 with TRBJ1-6; D is unclear. Trimming left V 0 bases short and J 0 bases short, with 13 bases between. The length of the CDR3 is 18 residues. The V gene's germline CDR1 is SGDLS and CDR2 YYNGEE.

This rearrangement joins TRBV6-1 to TRBJ1-5; the D gene is possibly TRBD1 (5 bases). Germline V gene lookup returns CDR1 MNHNS and CDR2 SASEGT. Trimming shortened V by 6 bases and J by 4 bases, and 16 bases separated the two germline ends. The CDR3 runs 15 residues. CDR3 coding DNA: TGTGCCAGCAGCGAGGGGACTAATCTGAATCAGCCCCAGCATTTT. It encodes CASSEGTNLNQPQHF.

The V and J genes are TRBV7-9 and TRBJ1-6; D uncertain. Germline V gene lookup returns CDR1 SEHNR and CDR2 FQNEAQ (reference sequence). This CDR3 spans 13 amino acids. V lost 3 bases and J lost 6, with 6 bases in between. The CDR3 reads CASSFQANSPLHF. The CDR3 DNA follows: TGTGCCAGCAGCTTTCAAGCTAATTCACCCCTCCACTTT.

The chain couples TRBV6-1 to TRBJ1-4; D is unclear. From germline, CDR1 is MNHNS and CDR2 SASEGT. CDR3 size: 15 residues. V lost 3 bases and J 2 bases, leaving 10 bases between the germline ends. The CDR3 DNA sequence: TGTGCCAGCAGTGATATGGGGTCTACTAATGAAAAACTGTTTTTT. This sequence encodes CASSDMGSTNEKLFF.

A word on this clone: Mismatch with germline at one junction end may stem from a read error. This chain uses TRBV28 with TRBJ2-3; 7 positions agree with TRBD2. This CDR3 is built from 12 residues. Per germline, CDR1 MDHEN and CDR2 SYDVKM. The CDR3 reads CASTPSGTIGEF. Here the CDR3 DNA reads TGTGCCAGCACCCCCTCCGGGACTATAGGCGAGTTT.

The CDR3: CATSGGAHYGYTF. The CDR3 nucleotides are TGTGCCACCTCCGGGGGGGCCCACTATGGCTACACCTTC. The rearrangement joins TRBV27 to TRBJ1-2, with D possibly being TRBD1 (6 bases). Germline V CDR1 and CDR2: MNHEY, SMNVEV (reference sequence). The CDR3 extends over 13 amino acids. The ends were cut back, 10 bases at V and 3 bases at J, with 15 bases in the middle.

V and J are TRBV7-9 and TRBJ1-2, with 9 bases matching TRBD1. The length of the CDR3 is 15 residues. Germline assignment: CDR1 SEHNR and CDR2 FQNEAQ (reference sequence). Trimming took 1 base from V and 7 from J; bases not matched to a gene: 7. The DNA of the CDR3 is TGTGCCAGCAGCTTAGGCATTCCGGGACAGGGTGGCTACACCTTC. Encoded protein: CASSLGIPGQGGYTF.

The rearrangement links TRBV18 to TRBJ2-7, with TRBD1 identical over 9 bases. V was clipped by 6 bases and J by 3 bases; unmatched bases: 6. This CDR3 is built from 14 residues. Germline CDR1 reads KGHSH; CDR2 reads LQKENI. The CDR3 nucleotides are TGTGCCAGCTCCCCGGACAGGGGAAACTACGAGCAGTACTTC. Its translation is CASSPDRGNYEQYF.

Only a few counts were recorded for this clone. The chain has TRBV19 and TRBJ1-2; D is undetermined. This CDR3 is 17 amino acids long. The germline CDR1 and CDR2 sequences are LNHDA and SQIVND (reference sequence). V was cut by 3 bases and J by 4 bases, with 21 bases left in between. The CDR3 spells CASSIDKTSGPVYGYTF. CDR3 DNA sequence: TGTGCCAGTAGTATCGACAAGACCTCAGGTCCTGTCTATGGCTACACCTTC. The full variable domain, in which reference TRBV19 and TRBJ1-2 provide the parts outside the CDR3, is DGGITQSPKYLFRKEGQNVTLSCEQNLNHDAMYWYRQDPGQGLRLIYYSQIVNDFQKGDIAEGYSVSREKKESFPLTVTSAQKNPTAFYLCASSIDKTSGPVYGYTFGSGTRLTVV.

This rearrangement joins TRBV5-8 to TRBJ1-6; perhaps TRBD1 as D (6 bases). CDR3 length: 14 amino acids. Looked up from germline, CDR1 is SGHTS and CDR2 is YDEGEE. Trimming pared 3 bases from V and 9 bases from J, leaving 13 bases between. The CDR3 DNA reads TGTGCCAGCAGCTCGACAGGAACTCCTTCACCCCTCCACTTT. Its translation: CASSSTGTPSPLHF.

The chain recombines TRBV29-1 with TRBJ1-3, with a possible D match to TRBD1 (6 bases). This CDR3 comprises 11 residues. Germline V gene lookup returns CDR1 SQVTM and CDR2 ANQGSEA. Trimming cost V 7 bases and J 4 bases, with 8 bases left between them. CDR3 coding DNA: TGCAGCGGTGGACAGGGAAACACCATATATTTT. Translation: CSGGQGNTIYF.

The chain couples TRBV28 to TRBJ1-2; no reliable D call. CDR3 length: 13 amino acids. In germline, CDR1 is MDHEN, CDR2 SYDVKM. V was cut by 3 bases and J by 2 bases, with 7 bases left in between. The CDR3 sequence: CASSLRANYGYTF. CDR3 in DNA: TGTGCCAGCAGTTTGAGGGCGAACTATGGCTACACCTTC.

The rearrangement links TRBV5-1 to TRBJ2-2; 11 bases match TRBD2. V lost 4 bases to trimming and J lost 3 bases; unmatched junction nucleotides: 2. From germline, CDR1 is SGHRS and CDR2 YFSETQ. This CDR3 comprises 15 residues. CDR3 DNA: TGCGCCAGCAGCCAGACTAGCGGGGACACCGGGGAGCTGTTTTTT. Translated: CASSQTSGDTGELFF.

The CDR3 DNA reads TGTGCCAGCAGTTACATGACAGGGGGCAACGCTGAAGCTTTCTTT. Translation gives CASSYMTGGNAEAFF. The chain uses TRBV6-5 and TRBJ1-1, with 10 positions matching TRBD1. Germline lookup yields CDR1 MNHEY and CDR2 SVGAGI. This CDR3 has 15 amino acids. V was pared by 2 bases and J by 6 bases, with 6 bases of the junction left unmatched.

This chain connects TRBV19 to TRBJ2-5; D assignment may be TRBD1 or TRBD2 (5 bases each). V dropped 5 bases and J dropped 2 bases, with 12 bases sitting between them. The CDR3 extends over 14 amino acids. Germline lookup yields CDR1 LNHDA and CDR2 SQIVND (reference sequence). In DNA form, the CDR3 reads TGTGCCAGTAGTGAGGGACGGAAGCAAGAGACCCAGTACTTC. As protein: CASSEGRKQETQYF.

This clone is medium-sized by share. The V call is TRBV6-1, the J call TRBJ1-2; unclear D gene. The CDR3 is 13 residues long. CDR1 and CDR2 (germline): MNHNS, SASEGT. Trimming shortened V by 0 bases and J by 3 bases, and 5 bases separated the two germline ends. CDR3 loop: CASSEAGDYGYTF. Written as DNA, the CDR3 is TGTGCCAGCAGTGAAGCCGGGGACTATGGCTACACCTTC.

The chain uses TRBV6-5 and TRBJ1-2, with D possibly matching TRBD1 (5 bases). The ends were cut back, 0 bases at V and 8 bases at J, with 16 bases in the middle. Germline loops: CDR1 MNHEY, CDR2 SVGAGI. CDR3 length: 15 amino acids. As DNA, the CDR3 is TGTGCCAGCAGTTACTCGAGTGGGGGGAAGGGAGGCTACACCTTC. It is translated as CASSYSSGGKGGYTF.

V is TRBV29-1 and J is TRBJ2-3; 7 bases line up with TRBD2. Germline-derived CDR1 and CDR2 are SQVTM and ANQGSEA. Unmatched junction bases numbered 5, after V lost 2 bases and J lost 0 bases. This CDR3 region has 15 residues. The CDR3 loop reads CSVEKGEGSTDTQYF. The CDR3 DNA reads TGCAGCGTTGAAAAAGGGGAGGGTAGCACAGATACGCAGTATTTT.

A few counts support this clone. J is TRBJ2-5 and V is TRBV5-6; no reliable D call. Germline CDR1 and CDR2: SGHDT and YYEEEE. Trimming removed 0 bases from V and 4 bases from J, with 7 bases in between. The CDR3 is 13 residues long. CDR3 residues: CASSLGSLETQYF. The CDR3 DNA reads as TGTGCCAGCAGCTTGGGCAGTTTAGAGACCCAGTACTTC. The full variable domain, with the rest looked up from reference TRBV5-6 and TRBJ2-5, is DAGVTQSPTHLIKTRGQQVTLRCSPKSGHDTVSWYQQALGQGPQFIFQYYEEEERQRGNFPDRFSGHQFPNYSSELNVNALLLGDSALYLCASSLGSLETQYFGPGTRLLVL.

This rearrangement joins TRBV15 to TRBJ1-2; TRBD1 matches at 9 bases. With 3 bases clipped from V and 3 bases from J, the junction kept 5 bases outside the gene matches. The CDR3 is made up of 15 amino acids. The germline gives CDR1 LNHNV, CDR2 YYDKDF (reference sequence). The CDR3, as DNA: TGTGCCACCAGCAGGGGACAGGGAATTGACTATGGCTACACCTTC. Its translation: CATSRGQGIDYGYTF. Using reference TRBV15 and TRBJ1-2 for the parts outside the CDR3, the full variable domain is DAMVIQNPRYQVTQFGKPVTLSCSQTLNHNVMYWYQQKSSQAPKLLFHYYDKDFNNEADTPDNFQSRRPNTSFCFLDIRSPGLGDTAMYLCATSRGQGIDYGYTFGSGTRLTVV.

The chain links TRBV5-6 to TRBJ1-6; no clear D. The CDR3 consists of 14 residues. Trimming cost V 1 base and J 8 bases, with 10 bases left between them. In germline, CDR1 is SGHDT, CDR2 YYEEEE. CDR3 DNA: TGTGCCAGCAGCTTGAAGGGTGAAGATTCACCCCTCCACTTT. It codes for CASSLKGEDSPLHF.